These T cell receptor beta chains were read from a single sample in a study of beta chain features in type 1 diabetes. Sequencing was performed with immunoSEQ multiplex PCR; in TCRdb, only in-frame clones are kept and a portion is missing. The sample carries roughly 180,000 clones, 13% recorded once. The sample consisted of central memory CD4+ T cells from blood. These TCRs come from a woman aged 18-29 years in good health. The CDR3 runs from the conserved cysteine through the conserved F or W. A D gene is named only where the DNA matches it firmly.

d_call,v_call,cdr3_aa
.,TRBV29-1,CSAGTAETQYF
.,TRBV27,CASSLAGSDEKLFF
TRBD2,TRBV9,CASSVTSGREETQYF
TRBD2,TRBV6-6,CASRGLAGRVDTQYF
TRBD2,TRBV28,CASSFELAGGEQYF
.,TRBV6-5,CASSYVRAGELFF
TRBD2,TRBV11-3,CASSPRSGSGYNEQFF
TRBD1,TRBV10-3,CAISPGQGYTF
.,TRBV16,CASSQPISLRAFF
.,TRBV28,CASSLFGTSQETQYF
.,TRBV7-2,CASSPTGLYNEQFF
.,TRBV6-6,CATSRTIDQPQHF
TRBD2,TRBV7-3,CASSLLGASGSELYNEQFF
TRBD2,TRBV7-2,CASSQGLLAEDVQYF
.,TRBV30,CAWTSGRGAYEQYF
TRBD2,TRBV7-9,CASSLGGLARMDTQYF
.,TRBV6-6,CASSPQARDYGYTF
TRBD2,TRBV7-9,CASSFSGSWDEQYF
TRBD1,TRBV19,CASSTSDRDMNTEAFF
TRBD2,TRBV28,CASSLGRGSGRAYNEQFF
.,TRBV6-5,CASSYRFMNTEAFF
.,TRBV21-1,CASSQLAARTDTQYF
.,TRBV14,CASSQALNTEAFF
.,TRBV9,CASSVTGSDTEAFF
.,TRBV30,CAWSPFTGTKFF
.,TRBV30,CAWGTRFNEQFF
.,TRBV28,CASSRSEGRGFF
.,TRBV7-2,CASSLGGITDTQYF
TRBD1,TRBV6-1,CASSGTGGYEQFF
TRBD2,TRBV5-4,CASSSASGSSLDEQFF
.,TRBV7-9,CASQKSYEQYF
.,TRBV10-3,CAVSREVEQFF
.,TRBV19,CASTTLRGVEAFF
TRBD1,TRBV29-1,CSGPPRDSLGEQYF
.,TRBV11-2,CASSRGLGDHRVPEAFF
.,TRBV11-2,CASSKPNSEQYF
.,TRBV30,CAWTEHINEKLFF
TRBD2,TRBV30,CAWGLAGYEQYF
TRBD2,TRBV14,CASSPRTTSTSAKF
.,TRBV27,CASSLSWSPGQMNTEAFF
TRBD2,TRBV27,CASRPLTSGTETQYF
.,TRBV7-2,CASSPGPSADTQYF
TRBD2,TRBV5-6,CASSLAGAVNEQFF
.,TRBV18,CASSAGTTNTEAFF
.,TRBV4-2,CASSQGVAEASTDTQYF